Listed here are 7 T cell receptor beta chains from one sample, sequenced in a study of blood T cell repertoires in COVID-19. Clones were sequenced by immunoSEQ multiplex PCR, and TCRdb holds only the in-frame ones, with some missing. The table records 65,000 to 70,000 clones, about 85% of them present only once. Material for sequencing was peripheral blood. The receptors were gathered from an elderly man with acute or convalescent COVID-19.

The chain employs TRBV12-3 or TRBV12-4 and TRBJ2-1; 10 bases are shared with TRBD1. The CDR3 loop spans 12 amino acids. Trimming removed 6 bases from V and 12 bases from J; junction bases left unmatched: 5. In nucleotides, the CDR3 is TGTGCCAGCAGATTCGGACAGGGGGGGCAGTTCTTC. Encoded protein: CASRFGQGGQFF.

The CDR3 region is CASSGLAGVRETQYF. CDR3 coding DNA: TGTGCCAGCAGTGGACTAGCGGGAGTCCGGGAGACCCAGTACTTC. J is TRBJ2-5 and V is TRBV2; the match to TRBD2 covers 12 bases. V was clipped by 4 bases and J by 5 bases; unmatched bases: 5. Germline loops: CDR1 SNHLY, CDR2 FYNNEI. This CDR3 comprises 15 residues.

The rearrangement links TRBV15 to TRBJ1-1, with TRBD1 as a possible D gene (5 bases). Per germline, CDR1 LNHNV and CDR2 YYDKDF (reference sequence). V lost 2 bases and J lost 5, with 9 bases in between. The CDR3 spans 13 residues. The CDR3 DNA is TGTGCCACCAGCAGACTGACAGTGACTGAAGCTTTCTTT. Its protein product is CATSRLTVTEAFF. Full variable domain (missing parts from reference TRBV15 and TRBJ1-1): DAMVIQNPRYQVTQFGKPVTLSCSQTLNHNVMYWYQQKSSQAPKLLFHYYDKDFNNEADTPDNFQSRRPNTSFCFLDIRSPGLGDTAMYLCATSRLTVTEAFFGQGTRLTVV.

The gene calls are TRBV11-2 and TRBJ1-1; no firm D call. Trimming shortened V by 2 bases and J by 11 bases, and 15 bases separated the two germline ends. The germline CDR1 and CDR2 sequences are SGHAT and FQNNGV. The CDR3 is 13 residues long. CDR3 coding DNA: TGTGCCAGCAGCTTAAGTCGTACAAGTTCGGCTTTCTTT. This sequence encodes CASSLSRTSSAFF.

The chain is built from TRBV6-5 and TRBJ1-4; 8 bases are shared with TRBD1. This CDR3 is 15 amino acids long. Germline V gives CDR1 MNHEY, CDR2 SVGAGI. Trimming removed 2 bases from V and 10 bases from J; junction bases left unmatched: 9. The CDR3 DNA reads TGTGCCAGCAGTTACGCTGGACAGGGCTTGCGAAAACTGTTTTTT. Residues: CASSYAGQGLRKLFF.

The rearrangement uses TRBV9 and TRBJ1-2; 10 bases map to TRBD1. CDR1 and CDR2 from the germline V gene are SGDLS and YYNGEE. CDR3 length: 13 amino acids. The V segment lost 4 bases and the J segment 6 bases; nucleotides outside the gene matches: 3. CDR3 protein: CASSTGQGDGYTF. In DNA, the CDR3 is TGTGCCAGCAGCACTGGACAGGGGGATGGCTACACCTTC.

This chain connects TRBV19 to TRBJ1-1; 9 bases agree with TRBD1. CDR1 is LNHDA, CDR2 SQIVND, per germline (reference sequence). J gave up 2 bases and V 5 bases, and 3 bases lay outside the gene matches. The CDR3 is 14 amino acids. The CDR3 loop reads CASSRGQGNTEAFF. The DNA of the CDR3 is TGTGCCAGTAGTCGGGGACAGGGTAACACTGAAGCTTTCTTT.